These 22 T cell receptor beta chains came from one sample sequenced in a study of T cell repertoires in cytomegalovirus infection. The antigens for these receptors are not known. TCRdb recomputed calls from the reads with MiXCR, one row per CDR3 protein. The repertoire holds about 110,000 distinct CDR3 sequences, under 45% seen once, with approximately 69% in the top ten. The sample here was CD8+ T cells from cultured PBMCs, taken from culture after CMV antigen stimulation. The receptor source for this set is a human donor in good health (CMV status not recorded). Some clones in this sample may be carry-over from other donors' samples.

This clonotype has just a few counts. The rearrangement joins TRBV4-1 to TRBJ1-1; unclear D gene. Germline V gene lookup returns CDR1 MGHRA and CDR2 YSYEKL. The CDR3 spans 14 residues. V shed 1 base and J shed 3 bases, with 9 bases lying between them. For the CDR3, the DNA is TGCGCCAGCAGCCAAGCTTCTGATTACACTGAAGCTTTCTTT. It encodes CASSQASDYTEAFF.

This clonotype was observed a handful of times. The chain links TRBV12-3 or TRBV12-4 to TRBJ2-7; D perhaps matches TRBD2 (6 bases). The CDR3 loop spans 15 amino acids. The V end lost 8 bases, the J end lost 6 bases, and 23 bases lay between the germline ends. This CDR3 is CASLNGGTGLSEQYF. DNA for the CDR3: TGTGCCAGCCTTAACGGAGGGACCGGGTTGAGCGAGCAGTACTTC.

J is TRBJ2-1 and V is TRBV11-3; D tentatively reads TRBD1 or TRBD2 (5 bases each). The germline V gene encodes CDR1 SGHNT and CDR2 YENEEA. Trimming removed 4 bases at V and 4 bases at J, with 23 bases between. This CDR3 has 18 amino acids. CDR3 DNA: TGTGCCAGCAGCTGGGGGTTAGGGGCCGGGTGGGGATACAATGAGCAGTTCTTC. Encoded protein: CASSWGLGAGWGYNEQFF.

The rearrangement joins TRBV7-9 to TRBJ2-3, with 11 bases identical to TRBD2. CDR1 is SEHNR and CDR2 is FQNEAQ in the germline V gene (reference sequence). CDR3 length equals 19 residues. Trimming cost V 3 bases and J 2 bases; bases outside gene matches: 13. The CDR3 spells CASSFRGILLAGDTDTQYF. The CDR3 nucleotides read TGTGCCAGCAGCTTTAGAGGGATCTTACTAGCGGGGGACACAGATACGCAGTATTTT. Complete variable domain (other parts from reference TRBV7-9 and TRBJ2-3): DTGVSQNPRHKITKRGQNVTFRCDPISEHNRLYWYRQTLGQGPEFLTYFQNEAQLEKSRLLSDRFSAERPKGSFSTLEIQRTEQGDSAMYLCASSFRGILLAGDTDTQYFGPGTRLTVL.

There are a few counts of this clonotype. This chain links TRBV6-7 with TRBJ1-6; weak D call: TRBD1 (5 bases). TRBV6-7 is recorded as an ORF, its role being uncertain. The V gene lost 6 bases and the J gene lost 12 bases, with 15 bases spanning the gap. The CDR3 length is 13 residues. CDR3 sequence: CASRLRDPRPLHF. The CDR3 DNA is TGTGCCAGCAGACTCCGGGACCCCAGACCCCTCCACTTT.

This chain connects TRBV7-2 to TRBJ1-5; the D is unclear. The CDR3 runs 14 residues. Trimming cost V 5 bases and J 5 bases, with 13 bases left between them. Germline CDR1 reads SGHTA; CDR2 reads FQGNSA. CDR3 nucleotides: TGTGCCAGCAGCCGAATTGGGTCGGATCAGCCCCAGCATTTT. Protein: CASSRIGSDQPQHF. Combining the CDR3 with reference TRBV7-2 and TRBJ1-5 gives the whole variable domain GAGVSQSPSNKVTEKGKDVELRCDPISGHTALYWYRQSLGQGLEFLIYFQGNSAPDKSGLPSDRFSAERTGGSVSTLTIQRTQQEDSAVYLCASSRIGSDQPQHFGDGTRLSIL.

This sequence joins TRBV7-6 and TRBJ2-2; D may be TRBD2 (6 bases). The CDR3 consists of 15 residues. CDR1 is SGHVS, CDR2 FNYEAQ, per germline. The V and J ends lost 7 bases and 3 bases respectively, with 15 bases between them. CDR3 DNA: TGTGCCAGCACCCCAGGAGGGTTGGACACCGGGGAGCTGTTTTTT. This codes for CASTPGGLDTGELFF.

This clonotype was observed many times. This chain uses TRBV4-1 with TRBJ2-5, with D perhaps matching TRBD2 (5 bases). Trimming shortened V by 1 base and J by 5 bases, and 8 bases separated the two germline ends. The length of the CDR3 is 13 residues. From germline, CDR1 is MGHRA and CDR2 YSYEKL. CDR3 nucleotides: TGCGCCAGCAGCCAAGTGGGCGGGGAGACCCAGTACTTC. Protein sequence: CASSQVGGETQYF.

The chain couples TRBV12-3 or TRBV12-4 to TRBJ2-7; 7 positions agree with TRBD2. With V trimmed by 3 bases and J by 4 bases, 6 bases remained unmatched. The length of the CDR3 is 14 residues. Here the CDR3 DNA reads TGTGCCAGCAGTTTCGGGACTATAGGGTACGAGCAGTACTTC. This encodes CASSFGTIGYEQYF.

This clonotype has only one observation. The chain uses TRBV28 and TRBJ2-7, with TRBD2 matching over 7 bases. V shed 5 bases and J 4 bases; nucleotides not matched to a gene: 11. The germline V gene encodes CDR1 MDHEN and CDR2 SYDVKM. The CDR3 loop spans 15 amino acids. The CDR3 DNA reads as TGTGCCAGCAGTCTGCAGGGAGGGGCTTTGTACGAGCAGTACTTC. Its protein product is CASSLQGGALYEQYF.

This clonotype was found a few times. CDR3 sequence: CAGLQGAPNTGELFF. CDR3 DNA sequence: TGTGCCGGTTTACAGGGAGCACCCAACACCGGGGAGCTGTTTTTT. This sequence joins TRBV2 and TRBJ2-2; TRBD1 might be the D (6 bases). V lost 11 bases and J 2 bases, leaving 18 bases between the germline ends. Germline assignment: CDR1 SNHLY and CDR2 FYNNEI. CDR3 size: 15 residues.

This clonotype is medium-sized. This CDR3 reads CASNTRPSGGRDTDTQYF. CDR3 DNA: TGTGCCAGCAACACCCGCCCCTCGGGGGGAAGGGACACAGATACGCAGTATTTT. The V gene is TRBV12-3 or TRBV12-4, the J gene TRBJ2-3; TRBD2 aligns across 7 bases. Unmatched junction bases numbered 18, after V lost 7 bases and J lost 2 bases. The CDR3 runs to 18 residues.

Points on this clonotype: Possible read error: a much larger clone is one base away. The CDR3: CASSEGTNRGAVAFF. CDR3 nucleotide sequence: TGTGCCAGCAGTGAAGGAACAAACAGGGGCGCTGTAGCTTTCTTT. This chain connects TRBV2 to TRBJ1-1, with 7 bases lining up with TRBD1. V lost 1 base, J lost 10 bases, and 12 bases stayed unmatched. The CDR3 is made up of 15 amino acids. CDR1 SNHLY and CDR2 FYNNEI come from the germline V gene. The whole variable domain, filled in from reference TRBV2 and TRBJ1-1, reads EPEVTQTPSHQVTQMGQEVILRCVPISNHLYFYWYRQILGQKVEFLVSFYNNEISEKSEIFDDQFSVERPDGSNFTLKIRSTKLEDSAMYFCASSEGTNRGAVAFFGQGTRLTVV.

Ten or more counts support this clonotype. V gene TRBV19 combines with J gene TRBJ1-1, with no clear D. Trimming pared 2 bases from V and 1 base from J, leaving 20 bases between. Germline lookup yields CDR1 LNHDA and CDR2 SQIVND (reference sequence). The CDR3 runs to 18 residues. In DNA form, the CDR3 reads TGTGCCAGTAGTATAAATCCGGGAAGGGCCAGAGGGAACACTGAAGCTTTCTTT. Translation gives CASSINPGRARGNTEAFF.

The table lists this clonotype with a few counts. This chain's CDR3 is CASSLQGLGGELFF. The CDR3 DNA is TGTGCCAGCAGCTTACAGGGTTTGGGCGGGGAGCTGTTTTTT. The chain has TRBV11-1 and TRBJ2-2, with a possible D match to TRBD1 (5 bases). The V gene's germline CDR1 is SGHAT and CDR2 FQDESV (reference sequence). V lost 2 bases to trimming and J lost 7 bases, with 11 bases between them. This CDR3 has 14 amino acids.

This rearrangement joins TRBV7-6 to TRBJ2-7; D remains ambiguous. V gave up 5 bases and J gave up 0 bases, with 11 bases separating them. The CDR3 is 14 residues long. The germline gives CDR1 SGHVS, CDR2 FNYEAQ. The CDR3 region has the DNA TGTGCCAGCAGCCCGAGAGGCAGCTCCTACGAGCAGTACTTC. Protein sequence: CASSPRGSSYEQYF.

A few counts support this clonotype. The CDR3 DNA follows: TGTGCCATCTCGGACAGGGTTGGAGATACGCAGTATTTT. This sequence encodes CAISDRVGDTQYF. This chain connects TRBV19 to TRBJ2-3; TRBD1 agrees at 8 bases. Trimming removed 10 bases from V and 5 bases from J; junction bases left unmatched: 8. Germline loops: CDR1 LNHDA, CDR2 SQIVND (reference sequence). The CDR3 runs 13 residues.

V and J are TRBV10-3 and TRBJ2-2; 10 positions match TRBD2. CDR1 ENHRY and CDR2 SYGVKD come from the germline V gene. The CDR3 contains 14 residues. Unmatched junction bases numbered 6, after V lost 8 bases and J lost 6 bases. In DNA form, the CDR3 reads TGTGCCATCGGGAGCGGGGGGGTCGCCGGGGAGCTGTTTTTT. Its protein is CAIGSGGVAGELFF.

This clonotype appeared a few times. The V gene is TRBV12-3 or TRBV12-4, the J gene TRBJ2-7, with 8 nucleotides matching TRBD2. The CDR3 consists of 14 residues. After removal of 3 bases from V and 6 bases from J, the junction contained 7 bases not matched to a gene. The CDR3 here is CASSFLGGAGEQYF. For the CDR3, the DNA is TGTGCCAGCAGTTTCCTCGGGGGGGCCGGCGAGCAGTACTTC.

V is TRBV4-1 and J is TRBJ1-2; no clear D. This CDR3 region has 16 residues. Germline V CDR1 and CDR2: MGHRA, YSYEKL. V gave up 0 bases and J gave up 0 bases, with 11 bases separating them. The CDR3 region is CASSQEEGSPNYGYTF. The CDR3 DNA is TGCGCCAGCAGCCAAGAGGAGGGTTCCCCTAACTATGGCTACACCTTC.

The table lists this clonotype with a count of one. This CDR3 reads CATSEARGTEAFF. The DNA of the CDR3 is TGTGCCACCAGTGAGGCACGGGGAACTGAAGCTTTCTTT. The rearrangement links TRBV24-1 to TRBJ1-1; D remains unclear. CDR3 size: 13 residues. Germline lookup yields CDR1 KGHDR and CDR2 SFDVKD. V was clipped by 4 bases and J by 5 bases, with 10 bases between them.

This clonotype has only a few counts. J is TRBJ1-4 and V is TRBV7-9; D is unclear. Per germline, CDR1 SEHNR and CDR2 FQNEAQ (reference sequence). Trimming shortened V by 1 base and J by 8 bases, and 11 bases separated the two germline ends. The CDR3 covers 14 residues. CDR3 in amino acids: CASSLERRQEKLFF. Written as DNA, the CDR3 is TGTGCCAGCAGCTTAGAGCGCCGCCAGGAAAAACTGTTTTTT. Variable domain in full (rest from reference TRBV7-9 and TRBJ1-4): DTGVSQNPRHKITKRGQNVTFRCDPISEHNRLYWYRQTLGQGPEFLTYFQNEAQLEKSRLLSDRFSAERPKGSFSTLEIQRTEQGDSAMYLCASSLERRQEKLFFGSGTQLSVL.